The entry below gives a single T cell receptor beta chain sequence along with its context. These data belong to a study of blood T cell repertoires in COVID-19. Germline V lookup: CDR1 SQVTM, CDR2 ANQGSEA. V shed 5 bases, J shed 4 bases, and the junction held 7 bases outside the gene matches. CDR3 length: 13 residues. Libraries were prepared by immunoSEQ multiplex PCR; TCRdb keeps only in-frame clonotypes and omits some of them. The repertoire has about 160,000 clones, around 80% of them found once; the top ten carry less than 6%. The sequenced material came from PBMCs or T cells enriched from blood (not recorded which). The TCR comes from a man aged 35-49 years who had recovered from COVID-19. V is TRBV29-1 and J is TRBJ1-1; 7 nucleotides agree with TRBD1. CDR3 in amino acids: CSVWTGEGTEAFF. The CDR3 nucleotides read TGCAGCGTTTGGACAGGCGAGGGCACTGAAGCTTTCTTT.